These 26 T cell receptor beta chains were all obtained from the same sample, sequenced in a study of spatial heterogeneity in lung cancer. TCRdb fed the 5' RACE reads into MiXCR, producing one record per CDR3 protein. This sample has about 9,800 distinct CDR3 sequences; over 6% occur once, and the top ten carry 10%. The time point denotes: sample taken at primary tumor resection. Which antigens these TCRs recognize remains unknown. Study findings and constraints: Tumors with more nonsynonymous mutations had more expanded intratumoral alpha and beta TCRs.

The sequences come from lung tumor tissue, collected at surgery. The receptors originated from a male donor with early-stage non-small cell lung cancer.

In its sample, this clonotype was seen many times. This beta chain was picked up by a library intended for alpha chains and is off target, so its count carries little meaning. CDR3 DNA sequence: TGTGCCATCAGTGAAGCGGCCTACGAGCAGTACTTC. Its translation: CAISEAAYEQYF. The rearrangement links TRBV10-3 to TRBJ2-7; maybe TRBD2 (5 bases). V dropped 3 bases and J dropped 2 bases, with 5 bases sitting between them. Germline CDR1 is ENHRY and CDR2 is SYGVKD. The CDR3 is 12 residues long.

This clonotype was detected ten times or more. The size of this beta chain means little, since it is a stray read in a library made for alpha chains. The rearrangement links TRBV11-2 to TRBJ1-1; 7 bases agree with TRBD1. After removal of 7 bases from V and 6 bases from J, the junction contained 11 bases not matched to a gene. The CDR3 has 14 residues. Looked up from germline, CDR1 is SGHAT and CDR2 is FQNNGV. The CDR3 spells CASNRQGVVAEAFF. DNA for the CDR3: TGTGCCAGCAACCGACAGGGCGTCGTCGCTGAAGCTTTCTTT.

By proportion, this clonotype is large. Within a library made for alpha chains, this beta chain is off target, and its count is uninformative. CDR3 nucleotide sequence: TGCAGTGCTAGACAGTTCCCCTCCTACGAGCAGTACTTC. It specifies CSARQFPSYEQYF. This sequence joins TRBV20-1 and TRBJ2-7; no clear D gene. Germline V gene lookup returns CDR1 DFQATT and CDR2 SNEGSKA (reference sequence). The V end was cut by 2 bases, the J end by 0 bases, with 8 bases between. This CDR3 has 13 residues.

This clonotype is medium-sized within its sample. This beta chain appears as a stray read in a library generated for alpha chains; its size is not informative. The chain carries TRBV4-1 and TRBJ2-1; 7 positions match TRBD1. The CDR3 has 15 amino acids. V lost 5 bases to trimming and J lost 0 bases; unmatched junction nucleotides: 4. Germline CDR1 reads MGHRA; CDR2 reads YSYEKL. The CDR3 sequence is CASSVTGSSYNEQFF. The CDR3 DNA reads as TGCGCCAGCAGCGTGACAGGGAGCTCCTACAATGAGCAGTTCTTC.

This clonotype was recorded many times. Found in a library prepared for alpha chains, this beta chain is an off-target read, and its abundance has little meaning. The V and J genes are TRBV12-5 and TRBJ1-6; 10 nucleotides align to TRBD1. The CDR3 has 14 residues. The J segment lost 7 bases and the V segment lost 5 bases, leaving 2 bases of the junction unmatched. Germline V lookup: CDR1 LGHNT, CDR2 FRNRAP. As DNA, the CDR3 is TGTGCTAGTGGTCCGGGACAGGGGAATTCACCCCTCCACTTT. Translated: CASGPGQGNSPLHF.

This clonotype is classed as medium-sized (0.01 to 0.1%). This beta chain lies outside the target of a library built for alpha chains; its clone size means little. The V and J genes are TRBV12-3 or TRBV12-4 and TRBJ1-5; a possible D gene is TRBD1 (6 bases). The CDR3 is made up of 16 amino acids. The ends were cut back, 9 bases at V and 6 bases at J, with 24 bases in the middle. The DNA for the CDR3 is TGTGCCAGTTCCTCGAGGGCGGGGGCTTTGGGTCAGCCCCAGCATTTT. It specifies CASSSRAGALGQPQHF.

Within the sample, this clonotype is medium-sized. Little can be read into the size of this beta chain, an off-target read in a library designed for alpha chains. This chain connects TRBV10-3 to TRBJ1-2; 8 nucleotides line up with TRBD1. CDR1 ENHRY and CDR2 SYGVKD come from the germline V gene. This CDR3 comprises 15 residues. Germline trimming cut 3 bases from V and 5 bases from J; bases unmatched to any gene: 8. In DNA, the CDR3 is TGTGCCATCAGTGAAGGCCCAGGGGACAGGTATGGCTACACCTTC. As protein: CAISEGPGDRYGYTF.

In its sample, this clonotype is medium-sized. A library prepared for alpha chains yielded this beta chain as an off-target read; its size is of little meaning. The chain couples TRBV29-1 to TRBJ2-7; D might be TRBD1 (6 bases). V gave up 5 bases and J gave up 3 bases, with 14 bases separating them. The CDR3 runs 13 residues. Germline V gene sequence: CDR1 SQVTM, CDR2 ANQGSEA. The CDR3: CSVWDIVDYEQYF. The CDR3 bases are TGCAGCGTTTGGGACATCGTGGACTACGAGCAGTACTTC.

This clonotype was detected many times. The library was prepared for alpha chains; this beta chain is a stray read, so its frequency means little. The chain carries TRBV27 and TRBJ2-1; possible D gene TRBD2, 5 bases. V was trimmed by 5 bases and J by 8 bases, leaving 22 bases between them. The germline V gene has CDR1 MNHEY and CDR2 SMNVEV (reference sequence). This CDR3 spans 16 amino acids. The CDR3 sequence: CASSPYPQRASHEQFF. DNA of the CDR3: TGTGCCAGCAGTCCGTATCCTCAGAGGGCCTCCCATGAGCAGTTCTTC.

Points on this clonotype: The size of this beta chain means little, since it is a stray read in a library made for alpha chains. The chain has TRBV20-1 and TRBJ1-1; D remains unclear. V was cut by 3 bases and J by 6 bases, with 8 bases left in between. This CDR3 is built from 11 residues. Germline CDR1 is DFQATT and CDR2 is SNEGSKA (reference sequence). The CDR3 DNA sequence: TGCAGTGCTAGTCCGGGTTCTGAAGCTTTCTTT. Translated, it gives CSASPGSEAFF.

In this sample, this clonotype turned up many times. Since it is a stray read in a library aimed at alpha chains, this beta chain has a size that is not meaningful. The chain is built from TRBV28 and TRBJ1-1; 7 bases match TRBD1. Per the germline V gene, CDR1 is MDHEN and CDR2 is SYDVKM. J was trimmed by 7 bases and V by 9 bases; bases with no gene match: 8. This CDR3 spans 12 amino acids. DNA of the CDR3: TGTGCCAGTTTAGGGGGACAGCTTGAAGCTTTCTTT. Translated: CASLGGQLEAFF.

Many counts were recorded for this clonotype. This beta chain turned up in a library designed for alpha chains; as an off-target read, its abundance says little. This rearrangement joins TRBV5-5 to TRBJ1-5; 10 nucleotides agree with TRBD1. The CDR3 has 13 residues. Germline V CDR1 and CDR2: SGHKS, YYEKEE (reference sequence). V dropped 4 bases and J dropped 9; count of bases not matched to a gene: 4. The CDR3 reads CASSGTGDGPQHF. Here the CDR3 DNA reads TGTGCCAGCAGCGGGACAGGGGATGGGCCCCAGCATTTT.

This clonotype was counted ten times or more. This beta chain represents an off-target read in a library built for alpha chains; its size is of limited meaning. The genes are TRBV19 and TRBJ2-1; 7 nucleotides match TRBD2. Unmatched junction bases numbered 12, after V lost 4 bases and J lost 9 bases. In germline, CDR1 is LNHDA, CDR2 SQIVND (reference sequence). The CDR3 is made up of 15 amino acids. The CDR3, as DNA: TGTGCCAGTAGTAAAGGCACCACTAGCGCTGGTGAGCAGTTCTTC. It encodes CASSKGTTSAGEQFF. The full variable domain, rest sourced from reference TRBV19 and TRBJ2-1, is DGGITQSPKYLFRKEGQNVTLSCEQNLNHDAMYWYRQDPGQGLRLIYYSQIVNDFQKGDIAEGYSVSREKKESFPLTVTSAQKNPTAFYLCASSKGTTSAGEQFFGPGTRLTVL.

This clonotype was counted many times. This beta chain appears as a stray read in a library generated for alpha chains; its size is not informative. This sequence joins TRBV7-6 and TRBJ2-7; the D gene is possibly TRBD2 (6 bases). CDR1 and CDR2 from the germline V gene are SGHVS and FNYEAQ. The CDR3 is made up of 13 amino acids. The germline V and J ends were trimmed by 2 bases and 3 bases, with 8 bases remaining between them. The DNA of the CDR3 is TGTGCCAGCAGCTTACTCGGGAGCTACGAGCAGTACTTC. This gives the protein CASSLLGSYEQYF.

The sample holds many counts of this clonotype. This beta chain lies outside the target of a library built for alpha chains; its clone size means little. The chain recombines TRBV7-8 with TRBJ1-3; D uncertain. Deletions cut 2 bases from V and 2 bases from J, with 10 bases between. Per the germline V gene, CDR1 is SGHVS and CDR2 is FQNEAQ. The CDR3 contains 15 residues. The CDR3 DNA reads as TGTGCCAGCAGCTTAACGGAACTCCCTGGAAACACCATATATTTT. This translates into CASSLTELPGNTIYF.

This clonotype was observed many times. Since the library was made to target alpha chains, this beta chain is a stray read and its abundance is not meaningful. V is TRBV20-1 and J is TRBJ1-5, with D hard to call. This CDR3 has 13 residues. Germline values: CDR1 DFQATT, CDR2 SNEGSKA (reference sequence). V was trimmed by 4 bases and J by 6 bases, leaving 13 bases between them. The DNA of the CDR3 is TGCAGTGCTAATCGGGGTACGGGTCAGCCCCAGCATTTT. It yields the protein CSANRGTGQPQHF.

In its sample, this clonotype was seen many times. The size of this beta chain means little, since it is a stray read in a library made for alpha chains. The chain has TRBV7-2 and TRBJ1-6; D might be TRBD1 (5 bases). The V and J ends lost 6 bases and 6 bases respectively, with 12 bases between them. The CDR3 length is 14 residues. Germline loops: CDR1 SGHTA, CDR2 FQGNSA. CDR3 region: CASRSDSLNSPLHF. The CDR3 DNA reads TGTGCCAGCAGATCCGACAGTCTTAATTCACCCCTCCACTTT.

This clonotype was seen at least ten times. This beta chain is an unintended read in a library built for alpha chains; its size means little. This chain joins TRBV28 and TRBJ1-2; TRBD1 agrees at 8 bases. Germline V gene data show CDR1 as MDHEN and CDR2 as SYDVKM. CDR3 length: 15 residues. With 2 bases clipped from V and 4 bases from J, the junction kept 6 bases outside the gene matches. CDR3 nucleotides: TGTGCCAGCAGTTTACGAACAGGGGGACTCTATGGCTACACCTTC. This encodes CASSLRTGGLYGYTF.

This clonotype was observed at least ten times. This beta chain slipped into a library made for alpha chains as a stray read, so its size is not meaningful. The rearrangement uses TRBV20-1 and TRBJ1-3; TRBD1 is a possible D gene (5 bases). The CDR3 totals 13 residues. Germline lookup yields CDR1 DFQATT and CDR2 SNEGSKA (reference sequence). The CDR3 loop is CSPLGPSGNTIYF. The CDR3 nucleotides read TGCAGCCCTCTGGGACCCTCTGGAAACACCATATATTTT.

There are a few counts of this clonotype. This beta chain is a stray read from a library made for alpha chains; its abundance is not meaningful. The V and J genes are TRBV12-3 or TRBV12-4 and TRBJ1-5; 8 positions agree with TRBD1. This CDR3 comprises 15 residues. V was clipped by 6 bases and J by 0 bases; unmatched bases: 4. The CDR3 sequence: CASSRTGLSNQPQHF. CDR3 nucleotides: TGTGCCAGCAGCCGGACAGGGCTTAGCAATCAGCCCCAGCATTTT.

There are many counts of this clonotype. Since it is a stray read in a library aimed at alpha chains, this beta chain has a size that is not meaningful. The V and J genes are TRBV9 and TRBJ1-1; possibly TRBD1 for D (6 bases). The CDR3 has 16 residues. V was clipped by 0 bases and J by 5 bases, with 17 bases between them. The germline V gene has CDR1 SGDLS and CDR2 YYNGEE. As DNA, the CDR3 is TGTGCCAGCAGCGTAGCTCCTTTAGGGGGGAGAACTGAAGCTTTCTTT. Amino acids: CASSVAPLGGRTEAFF. Full variable domain (remainder filled in from reference TRBV9 and TRBJ1-1): DSGVTQTPKHLITATGQRVTLRCSPRSGDLSVYWYQQSLDQGLQFLIQYYNGEERAKGNILERFSAQQFPDLHSELNLSSLELGDSALYFCASSVAPLGGRTEAFFGQGTRLTVV.

In this sample, this clonotype turned up many times. For a library built for alpha chains, this beta chain is a stray read; little rests on its size. The chain couples TRBV19 to TRBJ1-1; D is unclear. Per germline, CDR1 LNHDA and CDR2 SQIVND (reference sequence). Trimming shortened V by 4 bases and J by 2 bases, and 5 bases separated the two germline ends. CDR3 length: 12 residues. The CDR3: CASSKRNTEAFF. CDR3 DNA: TGTGCCAGTAGTAAGCGAAACACTGAAGCTTTCTTT.

Many counts were recorded for this clonotype. This beta chain is a stray read from a library made for alpha chains; its abundance is not meaningful. CDR3 sequence reads: CASSQEAGGFHSPLHF. The CDR3, as DNA: TGTGCCAGCAGCCAAGAAGCAGGGGGATTTCATTCACCCCTCCACTTT. The chain has TRBV3-1 and TRBJ1-6, with 7 bases that match TRBD1. CDR1 is LGHDT and CDR2 is YNNKEL in the germline V gene (reference sequence). The CDR3 length is 16 residues. The J segment lost 8 bases and the V segment lost 0 bases, leaving 7 bases of the junction unmatched.

The sample holds many counts of this clonotype. Because this beta chain is a stray read in a library intended to capture alpha chains, its abundance should not be given much weight. The V call is TRBV28, the J call TRBJ1-6, with D possibly TRBD1 on 5 matching bases. Germline CDR1 MDHEN, CDR2 SYDVKM. The CDR3 extends over 12 amino acids. V was trimmed by 4 bases and J by 14 bases, leaving 12 bases between them. In DNA form, the CDR3 reads TGTGCCAGCAGTTCGTCTTCAGGGACCCTCCACTTT. Its translation: CASSSSSGTLHF.

In its sample, this clonotype was seen a few times. As an off-target read in a library built for alpha chains, this beta chain has a frequency of little significance. This chain uses TRBV28 with TRBJ2-5; 15 positions match TRBD2. The V segment lost 6 bases and the J segment 5 bases; nucleotides outside the gene matches: 10. The germline V gene encodes CDR1 MDHEN and CDR2 SYDVKM. The CDR3 totals 17 residues. CDR3 amino acids: CASRGLAGGPSVETQYF. DNA for the CDR3: TGTGCCAGCAGAGGACTAGCGGGGGGGCCGAGTGTGGAGACCCAGTACTTC.

By its share, this clonotype is medium-sized. Within a library made for alpha chains, this beta chain is off target, and its count is uninformative. The chain joins TRBV7-3 to TRBJ2-3, with D possibly being TRBD1 (6 bases). The germline V gene has CDR1 SGHTA and CDR2 FQGTGA. The V end was cut by 4 bases, the J end by 2 bases, with 10 bases between. This CDR3 has 14 residues. The CDR3, as DNA: TGTGCCAGCAGCTCCAGACAGGCCACAGATACGCAGTATTTT. This gives the protein CASSSRQATDTQYF. The full variable domain, its missing parts supplied by reference TRBV7-3 and TRBJ2-3, is GAGVSQTPSNKVTEKGKYVELRCDPISGHTALYWYRQSLGQGPEFLIYFQGTGAADDSGLPNDRFFAVRPEGSVSTLKIQRTERGDSAVYLCASSSRQATDTQYFGPGTRLTVL.